This T cell receptor (beta chain) originates from a study of graft-versus-host responses after intestinal transplantation. Study-wide context: In this cohort, recipients had multivisceral, liver-intestinal, or isolated intestinal transplants. Anti-thymocyte globulin served as induction for all recipients, who then took tacrolimus and steroids for roughly 3 years.

Of note for this clone: Antigen unknown.

General observations from the study: Declines in HvG clones occurring early post-transplant were associated with peak circulating GvH clone levels. Researchers found GvH clones in recipient marrow, and some showed up first in ileum or blood.

The V end lost 6 bases, the J end lost 0 bases, and 12 bases lay between the germline ends. The CDR3 runs to 16 residues. Germline V gene lookup returns CDR1 KGHSH and CDR2 LQKENI. The assay was immunoSEQ multiplex PCR, and TCRdb's table has in-frame clones only and misses some. The sample includes tens of thousands of clones, roughly 90% seen only once; the top ten take roughly 0.099%. This clonotype was obtained from a human donor who received an intestinal transplant. The starting material was unstimulated CD4+ T cells sorted from spleen or lymph node cells, obtained before intestinal transplant. The gene calls are TRBV18 and TRBJ1-6; no reliable D call. The CDR3 protein is CASSLLLSSYNSPLHF. In DNA form, the CDR3 reads TGTGCCAGCTCGCTCTTGCTGAGCTCCTATAATTCACCCCTCCACTTT.